The T cell receptor (beta chain) under discussion was sequenced for a study of T cell therapy after organ transplantation. Study at large: Up to 6 doses were given at 2-week intervals.

Overall study results and limits: Minimal repertoire change after therapy followed marked pretherapy expansions in nonresponders.

The data were produced by immunoSEQ multiplex PCR, yet TCRdb's version contains in-frame clones alone and is incomplete. The sample includes about 21,000 clones, over 80% seen only once; the top ten take about a third. Trimming removed 0 bases from V and 2 bases from J, with 9 bases in between. CDR1 is LGHNA and CDR2 is YNFKEQ in the germline V gene. This CDR3 is 15 amino acids long. Described time point: 20-29 weeks after completion of therapy. As regards this clone: Antigen: not known.

This receptor was obtained from a human patient who had received a solid organ transplant and had CMV disease. Some T cells may originate from the graft donor. This chain joins TRBV4-2 and TRBJ2-3; D not resolved. The source material was CD8+ T cells from blood, sampled after autologous CMV-specific T cell therapy. CDR3 in amino acids: CASSQDWPPTDTQYF. CDR3 nucleotides: TGTGCCAGCAGCCAAGATTGGCCACCCACAGATACGCAGTATTTT.